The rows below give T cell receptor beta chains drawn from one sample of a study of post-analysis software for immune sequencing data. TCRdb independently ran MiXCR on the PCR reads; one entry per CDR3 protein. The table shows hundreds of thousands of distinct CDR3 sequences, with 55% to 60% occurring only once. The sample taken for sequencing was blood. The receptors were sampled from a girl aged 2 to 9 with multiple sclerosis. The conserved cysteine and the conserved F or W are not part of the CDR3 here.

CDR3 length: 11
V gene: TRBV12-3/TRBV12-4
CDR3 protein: ASSYSGRNEQF

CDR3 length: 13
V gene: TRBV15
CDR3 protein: ATSRVSGTNNEQF

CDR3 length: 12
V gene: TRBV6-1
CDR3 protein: ASSEALDSTEAF

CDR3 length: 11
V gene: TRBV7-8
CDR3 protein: ASSTPGREKLF

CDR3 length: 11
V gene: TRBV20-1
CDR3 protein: SARAGETDTQY

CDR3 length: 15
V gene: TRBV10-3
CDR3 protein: AIRPGLAGVNSNEQF

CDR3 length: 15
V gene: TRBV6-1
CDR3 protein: ASSQGVGGQGQDTQY

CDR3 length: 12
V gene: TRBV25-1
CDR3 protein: ASSEYYGYKEQF

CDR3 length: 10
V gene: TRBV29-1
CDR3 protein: SVAQLNYGYT

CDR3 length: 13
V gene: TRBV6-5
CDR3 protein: ASSRGLAGVDTQY

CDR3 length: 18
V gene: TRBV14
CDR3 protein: ASSQAPGLARGLRADTQY

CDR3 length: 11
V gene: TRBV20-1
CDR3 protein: SARGGGGTEAF

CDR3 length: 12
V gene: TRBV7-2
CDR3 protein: ASSQTGEKEKLF

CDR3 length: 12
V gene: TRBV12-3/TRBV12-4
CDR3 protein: ASSFGLAADTQY

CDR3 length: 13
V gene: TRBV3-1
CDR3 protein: ASSPLRGLAGEQF

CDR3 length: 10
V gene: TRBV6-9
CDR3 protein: VSSGISNEQF

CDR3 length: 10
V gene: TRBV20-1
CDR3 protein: SAEGGPNEQF

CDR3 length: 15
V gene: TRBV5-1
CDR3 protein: ASSLPTDSGGANVLT

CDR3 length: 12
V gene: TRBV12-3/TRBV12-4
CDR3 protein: ASSFRTGDNGHT

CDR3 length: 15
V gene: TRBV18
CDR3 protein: ASSPIQGARITDTQY

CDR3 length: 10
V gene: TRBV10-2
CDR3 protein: ASSEVATEAF

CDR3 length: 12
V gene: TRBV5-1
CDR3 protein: ASSLAEGENEQF

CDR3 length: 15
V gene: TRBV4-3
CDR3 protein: ASSQALRGGRGNEQF

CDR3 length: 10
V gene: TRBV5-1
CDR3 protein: AGSLEGYEQY

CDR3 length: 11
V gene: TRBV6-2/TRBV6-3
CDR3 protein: ASTSGNQETQY

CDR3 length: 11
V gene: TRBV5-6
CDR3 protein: ASSLAWSNEQF

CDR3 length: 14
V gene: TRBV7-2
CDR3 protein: ASSLGRAGSNSPLH

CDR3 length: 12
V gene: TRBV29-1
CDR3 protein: SVITGRSNTEAF

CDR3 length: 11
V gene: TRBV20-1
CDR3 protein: SARKAGNTEAF

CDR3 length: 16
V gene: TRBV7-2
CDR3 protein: ASSLGDSPPWGANVLT

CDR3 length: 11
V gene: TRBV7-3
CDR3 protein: ASSLTLFKEQF

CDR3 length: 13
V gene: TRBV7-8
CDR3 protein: ASSSSGYTKNIQY

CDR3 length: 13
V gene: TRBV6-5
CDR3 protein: ASSYGGVGKDEQF

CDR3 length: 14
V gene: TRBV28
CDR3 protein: ASDTSGGANYNEQF

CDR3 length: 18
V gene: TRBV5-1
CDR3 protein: ASSLWGGLAGASSYNEQF

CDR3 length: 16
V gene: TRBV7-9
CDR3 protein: ASSDGLAGETGANVLT

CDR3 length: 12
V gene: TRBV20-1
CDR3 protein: SARSPTFYNEQF

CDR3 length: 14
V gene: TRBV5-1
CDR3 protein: ASRETAGTGDYEQY

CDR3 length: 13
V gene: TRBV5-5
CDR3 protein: ASSMWTTSTDTQY

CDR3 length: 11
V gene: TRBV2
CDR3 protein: ASSERAPGELF

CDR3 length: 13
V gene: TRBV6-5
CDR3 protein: ASSYSGQGTDTQY

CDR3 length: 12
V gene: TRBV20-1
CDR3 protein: SARDRIGEETQY

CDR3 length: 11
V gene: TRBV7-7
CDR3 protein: ASSLGQGHIQY

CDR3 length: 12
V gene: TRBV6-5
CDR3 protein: ASSFATGGNGYT

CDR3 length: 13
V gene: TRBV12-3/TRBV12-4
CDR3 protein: ASSLRDRPYNEQF

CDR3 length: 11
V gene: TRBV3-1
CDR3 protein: ASSQASGREQF

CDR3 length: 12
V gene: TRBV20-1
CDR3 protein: SARAGTGNFEQY

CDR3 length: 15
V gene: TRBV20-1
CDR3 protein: SASGAHLTASTDTQY

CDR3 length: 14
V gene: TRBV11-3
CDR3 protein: ASSPTGGLGTYEQY

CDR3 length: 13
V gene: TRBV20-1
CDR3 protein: SAIRTSGYHNEQF

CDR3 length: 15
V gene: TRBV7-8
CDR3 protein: ASSRYEPPVGGPERY

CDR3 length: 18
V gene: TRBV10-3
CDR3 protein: AIRDGLAGSSLEGGNGQF